This T cell receptor (beta chain) was sequenced for a study of blood T cell repertoires in COVID-19 (dated by TCRdb to between 2020 and 2021). About the study as a whole: Samples covering the acute and convalescent phases of COVID-19 were provided by collaborators in the United States, Italy and Spain. The material from the prospective study consisted of cDNA or gDNA derived from T cells, B-cell-depleted T cells, or PBMCs. Subjects who had been exposed to COVID-19, were actively infected with it, or had recovered from it provided the deeply sampled blood TCRbeta repertoires that made up the dataset. The repertoires were released in a freely available public database meant as a resource for research on the immune response to SARS-CoV-2. The samples were drawn from two sources: the first 160 participants of the ongoing ImmuneRACE study, and 1,200 or so subjects contributed by 6 global collaborators. Sample metadata almost always included a de-identified subject ID, COVID-19 status, age in years and sex. Where available, HLA class I and class II types were taken from metadata supplied by the sample provider and were not determined by assay-based typing.

CDR1 and CDR2 (LGHNA, YNFKEQ) derive from the germline V gene. The CDR3 spans 17 residues, from the cysteine through the phenylalanine. Only the CDR3 part of the read is kept: 51 bases, read in frame from the first base. Ends trimmed: V by 1 base, J by 5 bases; bases unmatched to a gene: 8. The immunoSEQ Assay, a bias-controlled multiplex PCR, was used to amplify TCRbeta CDR3 regions from genomic DNA. The authors' pipeline ran thus. The number of nucleated cells in each sample was estimated by amplification of reference gene primers within the assay. To quantify the absolute abundance of each unique TCRbeta CDR3 rearrangement, sequence reads were collapsed and filtered. For each sample, productive Simpson clonality was calculated as the square root of Simpson's diversity index across productive rearrangements. This immuneACCESS table, as held by TCRdb, lists in-frame sequences with V and J called but not all clones. Of the missing ones, under half trace to an unresolved V gene in checked studies; the others have no known cause. V, J and clone size were drawn from that table, and D and trimming were deduced from the DNA. The sample yields around 63,000 clones; 81% were counted once. The ten biggest clones cover around 30% of the sample.

Whole blood was collected in K2EDTA tubes by collaborating institutions according to the institutions' own protocols. For TCRbeta analysis, collaborators shipped samples in one of three forms: frozen whole blood, isolated PBMCs, or DNA extracted from either of those sample types. Points on this clone: This clone's antigen is unknown. The input lacks base qualities; no much larger clone sits a single base away.

Paper-wide results and their limitations: Clinical and demographic metadata were provided uncurated, with the amount varying by source and participant.

This TCR came from a woman aged 80 or older with active or convalescent COVID-19. The chain is made from TRBV4-2 and TRBJ2-3, with TRBD2 matching 11 junction bases. Sequencing used peripheral blood. The CDR3 reads as follows: CASSQGTLAGGGDTQYF. The DNA reads as follows: TGTGCCAGCAGCCAAGGGACCCTAGCGGGGGGTGGAGATACGCAGTATTTT.